These 2 T cell receptor beta chains came from one sample sequenced in a study of cytomegalovirus exposure and HLA in healthy donors. Use of 60 Vbeta and 13 Jbeta primers characterized the PCR. Sequencing used immunoSEQ multiplex PCR; TCRdb keeps in-frame clones, though not all of them. The table records approximately 80,000 clones, around 70% of them present only once. Sequenced material: PBMCs. All receptors derive from a woman in her thirties or forties in good health and CMV-seropositive.

Comments on this clone: Germline is not matched at one junction end, which may reflect a read error. The V call is TRBV7-7, the J call TRBJ1-1; tentatively, D is TRBD1 (6 bases). This CDR3 comprises 13 residues. Germline V CDR1 and CDR2: SSHAT, FNYEAQ (reference sequence). The CDR3 DNA reads as TGTGCTAGCAGCCGACAGGAGAACACTGAAGCTTTCTTT. Its translation: CASSRQENTEAFF.

This clone occurred a few times. V is TRBV5-6 and J is TRBJ1-4; D possibly corresponds to TRBD1 (6 bases). The V and J ends lost 1 base and 4 bases respectively, with 11 bases between them. CDR1 is SGHDT, CDR2 YYEEEE, per germline. The CDR3 covers 15 residues. The CDR3 DNA is TGTGCCAGCAGCTTGTTCGAAGGGGGTAATGAAAAACTGTTTTTT. Residues: CASSLFEGGNEKLFF.